The present entry profiles one T cell receptor (beta chain) with its context. It lacks a known antigen. Nothing much larger sits one base from this clone, and base qualities are not available. Using the deep immunoSEQ assay, TCR CDR3 regions were amplified from genomic DNA by multiplex PCR. Extracted genomic DNA from each cell subset was spread evenly across all wells of several immunoSEQ 96-well plates, with each plate serving as a replicate. Each replicate PCR for sorted subsets received roughly 0.2 ug genomic DNA, equal to about 30,000 T cell genomes. The purified libraries were quantified using a Qubit 3.0 fluorometer, sized with a Bioanalyzer 2100, and then quantified again using the KAPA Library Quantification kit. Every immunoSEQ 96-well plate was sequenced on a dedicated single-read 150-cycle Illumina NextSeq 550 flow cell. The original pipeline was this. Because only junctional sequences without quality scores were contained in the immunoSEQ output, filtering matching that applied to full-length reads could not be performed. To assign V/J genes and CDR3, sequences were annotated against IMGT germline references using PyIR, a Python wrapper for IgBLAST v1.9. Reads were filtered out if the reads had weak V/J assignments (E-value above 1e-6), no CDR3, stop codons, out-of-frame junctions, or ambiguous translated residues. A V3J clonotype was defined by an identical inferred V gene, J gene, and CDR3 amino acid sequence. Percentage overlap between repertoires was calculated by dividing the number of shared unique clonotypes by the size of the smaller repertoire. Repertoire richness was assessed with RTK rarefaction, the Chao1 estimator, and Recon v2.1 estimates of unobserved clonotypes. Generation probabilities were computed with OLGA for all TCRbeta clonotypes obtained by the gDNA method from several donors. TCRdb obtained this table from immuneACCESS and retained in-frame rearrangements with V and J assigned. These tables miss some clones; where compared with another copy, unresolved V genes account for less than half of the shortfall, and the remainder is unexplained. V and J calls and clone size are those listed in that table; D and trimming were worked out from the DNA. The sample contains approximately 2,300,000 clones, about nine tenths of them found a single time. Of the sample, about 0.36% is held by the ten largest clones.

This entry comes from a study of shared clonotypes between healthy human individuals (dated by TCRdb to 2020 to 2021). Turning to the overall study: The cohort comprised a couple of women and a few men aged 18 to 49 years. For each donor, CD4 naive and CD4 memory were each run on three plates, CD8 naive on two plates, and CD8 memory on one plate. To estimate repertoire size and how much clonotypes are shared between individuals, the study performed deep sequencing of blood TCR repertoires from 4 to 6 healthy adults. Libraries were prepared and TCR repertoires were sequenced by different laboratories using diverse techniques, in order to increase sequencing depth and limit assay-specific biases. Between about 0.94 and 8.9 billion PBMCs per donor were obtained by leukapheresis. Overall study results and their limits: The small number of donors limited the genetic and exposure-history diversity represented. Naive subsets generally had larger estimated clonotype richness than memory subsets. Even with the large sequencing depth, rarefaction of the sorted-subset datasets indicated that sequencing was incomplete. Pairwise subsampling led to the expectation that sequencing depth would affect the degree of clonotype sharing among donors. Around 5% of naive CD4, roughly 3.5% of naive CD8, about 2.1% of memory CD4, and about 0.4% of memory CD8 clonotypes were shared across several donors. Sampling was restricted to blood, and TCR repertoires in tissue are likely to differ from TCR repertoires in blood. Compared with non-shared clonotypes, clonotypes shared by all four sorted-subset donors had higher generation probabilities.

Healthy HIV-negative adults with no recently reported acute infections or vaccinations were included as donors. All donors were Caucasian adults living in Nashville, Tennessee, USA. Magnetic negative selection was used to enrich CD4+ T cells, after which naive cells were positively selected on CD45RA and the negative fraction became the memory subset. After blood collection by leukapheresis, PBMCs were isolated using Ficoll-Histopaque density gradient centrifugation and then cryopreserved in the vapor phase of liquid nitrogen. Purity and quantity of every magnetically sorted T cell population were checked by analytical flow cytometry. From each sorted fraction, genomic DNA was isolated and quantified by UV absorbance on a Nanodrop 2000c. CDR1 and CDR2 (LGHNA, YNFKEQ) derive from the germline V gene. Counted from cysteine to phenylalanine, this CDR3 has 17 amino acids. The only DNA kept is the CDR3, 51 bases in frame from the first base. The junction carries 15 bases between V and J, which are trimmed by 1 base and 2 bases respectively.

The rearranged chain carries TRBV4-2 and TRBJ2-1; possibly the D gene is TRBD2, per 6 matching bases. The receptor's source is a man younger than 30 in good health. Some clones in this sample may be carry-over from other donors' samples. Sequencing used naive CD4+ T cells from PBMCs. According to the study, the label for this sample's cell subset or site signals: CD45RA+ positively selected. The CDR3 loop reads CASSQGIGGEPYNEQFF. DNA sequence: TGTGCCAGCAGCCAAGGTATCGGGGGAGAGCCCTACAATGAGCAGTTCTTC.